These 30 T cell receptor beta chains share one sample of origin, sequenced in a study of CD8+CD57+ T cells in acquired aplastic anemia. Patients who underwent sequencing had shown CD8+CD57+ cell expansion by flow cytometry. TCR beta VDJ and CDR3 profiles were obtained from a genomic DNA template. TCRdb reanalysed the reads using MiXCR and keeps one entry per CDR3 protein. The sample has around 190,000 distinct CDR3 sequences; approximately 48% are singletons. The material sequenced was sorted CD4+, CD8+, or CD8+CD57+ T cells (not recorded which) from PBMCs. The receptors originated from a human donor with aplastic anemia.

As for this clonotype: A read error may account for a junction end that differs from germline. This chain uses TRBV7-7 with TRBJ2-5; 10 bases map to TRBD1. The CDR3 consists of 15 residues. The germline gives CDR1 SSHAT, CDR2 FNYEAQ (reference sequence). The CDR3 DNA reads TGTGCTAGCAGCCCAACGGACAGGGGGTGGGAGACCCAGTACTTC. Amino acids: CASSPTDRGWETQYF.

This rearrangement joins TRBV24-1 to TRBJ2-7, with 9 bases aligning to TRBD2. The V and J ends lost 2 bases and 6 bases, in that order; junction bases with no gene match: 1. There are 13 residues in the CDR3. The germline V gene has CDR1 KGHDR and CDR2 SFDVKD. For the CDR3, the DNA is TGTGCCACCAGTGATTGGCGGGGGGGCGAGCAGTACTTC. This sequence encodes CATSDWRGGEQYF.

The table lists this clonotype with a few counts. Here the CDR3 DNA reads TGTGCCACCAGTGATAATTACAATGAGCAGTTCTTC. Protein product: CATSDNYNEQFF. The gene calls are TRBV24-1 and TRBJ2-1; D is ambiguous. The ends were cut back, 3 bases at V and 4 bases at J, with 3 bases in the middle. CDR1 and CDR2 from the germline V gene are KGHDR and SFDVKD. The CDR3 covers 12 residues.

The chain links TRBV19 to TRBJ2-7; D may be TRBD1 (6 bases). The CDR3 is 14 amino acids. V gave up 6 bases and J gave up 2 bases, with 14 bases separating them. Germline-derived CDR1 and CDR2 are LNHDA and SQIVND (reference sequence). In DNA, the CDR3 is TGTGCCAGTAGCCACAGGGACACCACCTACGAGCAGTACTTC. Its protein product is CASSHRDTTYEQYF.

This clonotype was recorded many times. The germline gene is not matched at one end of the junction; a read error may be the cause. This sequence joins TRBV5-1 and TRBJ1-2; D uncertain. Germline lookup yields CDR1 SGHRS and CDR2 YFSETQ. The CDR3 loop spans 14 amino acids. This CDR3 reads CASSLGMGNYGYTF. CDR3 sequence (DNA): TGCGCCAGCAGTTTGGGGATGGGGAACTATGGCTACACCTTC.

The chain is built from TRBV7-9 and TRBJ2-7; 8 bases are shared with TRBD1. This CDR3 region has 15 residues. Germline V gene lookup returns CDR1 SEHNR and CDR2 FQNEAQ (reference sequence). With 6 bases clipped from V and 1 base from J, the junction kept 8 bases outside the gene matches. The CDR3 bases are TGTGCCAGCAGAATCGGGACAGGAACATCCTACGAGCAGTACTTC. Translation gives CASRIGTGTSYEQYF.

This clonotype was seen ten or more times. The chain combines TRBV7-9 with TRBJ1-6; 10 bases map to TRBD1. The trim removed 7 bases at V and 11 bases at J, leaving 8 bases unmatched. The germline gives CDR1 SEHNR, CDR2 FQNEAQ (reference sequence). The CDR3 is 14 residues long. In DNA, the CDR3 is TGTGCCAGCACCCAGGGACAGGGGATGGCACCCCTCCACTTT. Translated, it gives CASTQGQGMAPLHF.

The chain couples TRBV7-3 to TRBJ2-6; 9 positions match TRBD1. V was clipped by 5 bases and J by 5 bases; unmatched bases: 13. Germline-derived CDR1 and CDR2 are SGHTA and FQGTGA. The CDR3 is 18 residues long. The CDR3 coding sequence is TGTGCCAGCAGCCCGATGCGGGACAGGGAAGAATGGGCCAACGTCCTGACTTTC. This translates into CASSPMRDREEWANVLTF.

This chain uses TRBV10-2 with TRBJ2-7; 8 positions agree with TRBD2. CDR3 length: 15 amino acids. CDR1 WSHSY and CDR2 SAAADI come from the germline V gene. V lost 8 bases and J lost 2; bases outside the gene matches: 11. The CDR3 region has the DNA TGCGCCAGCGAAGGACCTGGGCGGGGGGCCTACGAGCAGTACTTC. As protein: CASEGPGRGAYEQYF.

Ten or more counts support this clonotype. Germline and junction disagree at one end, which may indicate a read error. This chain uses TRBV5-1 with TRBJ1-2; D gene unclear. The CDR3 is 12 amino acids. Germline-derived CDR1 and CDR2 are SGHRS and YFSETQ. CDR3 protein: CASSLGEYGYTF. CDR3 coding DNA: TGTGCCAGCAGTTTGGGCGAATATGGCTACACCTTC.

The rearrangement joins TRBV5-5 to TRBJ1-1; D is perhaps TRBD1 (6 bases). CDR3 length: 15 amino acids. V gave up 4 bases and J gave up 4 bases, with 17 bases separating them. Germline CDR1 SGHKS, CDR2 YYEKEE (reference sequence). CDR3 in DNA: TGTGCCAGCAGCAGGGTCCGGGGGCCCGGCACTGAAGCTTTCTTT. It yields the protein CASSRVRGPGTEAFF.

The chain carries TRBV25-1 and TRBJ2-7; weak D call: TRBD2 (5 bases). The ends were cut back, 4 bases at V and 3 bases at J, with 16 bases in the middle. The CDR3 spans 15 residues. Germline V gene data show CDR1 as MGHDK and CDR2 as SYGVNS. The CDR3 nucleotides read TGTGCCAGCAGTGCTATGAGGCTGGGAGACTACGAGCAGTACTTC. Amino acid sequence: CASSAMRLGDYEQYF.

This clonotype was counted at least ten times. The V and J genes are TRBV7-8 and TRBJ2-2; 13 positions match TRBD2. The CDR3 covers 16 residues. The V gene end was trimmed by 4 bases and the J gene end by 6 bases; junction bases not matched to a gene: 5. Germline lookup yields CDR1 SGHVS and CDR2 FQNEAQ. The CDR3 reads CASSSQTSGGPGELFF. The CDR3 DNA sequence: TGTGCCAGCAGCTCCCAGACTAGCGGGGGGCCCGGGGAGCTGTTTTTT.

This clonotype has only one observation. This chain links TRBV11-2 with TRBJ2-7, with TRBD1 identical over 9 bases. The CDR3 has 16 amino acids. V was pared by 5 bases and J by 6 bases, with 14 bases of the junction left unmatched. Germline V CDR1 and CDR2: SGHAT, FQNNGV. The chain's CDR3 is CASSPGLGQGGLEQYF. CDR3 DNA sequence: TGTGCCAGCAGCCCCGGCCTGGGACAGGGAGGCCTCGAGCAGTACTTC.

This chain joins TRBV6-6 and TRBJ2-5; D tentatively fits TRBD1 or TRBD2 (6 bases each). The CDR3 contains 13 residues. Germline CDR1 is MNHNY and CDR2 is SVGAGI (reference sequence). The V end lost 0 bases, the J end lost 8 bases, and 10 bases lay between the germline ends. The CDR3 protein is CASSYSWGATQYF. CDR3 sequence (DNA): TGTGCCAGCAGTTACTCGTGGGGGGCTACCCAGTACTTC.

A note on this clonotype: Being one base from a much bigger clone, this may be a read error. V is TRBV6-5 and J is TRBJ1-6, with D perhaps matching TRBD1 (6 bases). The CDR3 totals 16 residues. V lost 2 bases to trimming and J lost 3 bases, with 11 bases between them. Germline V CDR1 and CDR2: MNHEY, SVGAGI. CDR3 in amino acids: CASSYRDTNYNSPLHF. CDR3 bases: TGTGCCAGCAGTTACAGGGACACCAACTATAATTCACCCCTCCACTTT.

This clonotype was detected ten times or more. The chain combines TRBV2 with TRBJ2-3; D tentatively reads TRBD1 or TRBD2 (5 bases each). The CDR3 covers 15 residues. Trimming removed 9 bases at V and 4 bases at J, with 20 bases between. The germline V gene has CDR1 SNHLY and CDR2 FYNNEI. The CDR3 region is CARGSTRGSPDTQYF. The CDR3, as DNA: TGTGCCAGAGGGTCGACGAGGGGTAGTCCAGATACGCAGTATTTT. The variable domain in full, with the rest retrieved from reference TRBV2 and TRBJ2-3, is EPEVTQTPSHQVTQMGQEVILRCVPISNHLYFYWYRQILGQKVEFLVSFYNNEISEKSEIFDDQFSVERPDGSNFTLKIRSTKLEDSAMYFCARGSTRGSPDTQYFGPGTRLTVL.

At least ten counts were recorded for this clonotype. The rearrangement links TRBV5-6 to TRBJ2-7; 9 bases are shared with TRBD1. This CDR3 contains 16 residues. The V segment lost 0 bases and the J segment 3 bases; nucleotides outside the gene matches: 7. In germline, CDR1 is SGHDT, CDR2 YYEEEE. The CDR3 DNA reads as TGTGCCAGCAGCTTGGCCCGGGACAGGGCCATCTACGAGCAGTACTTC. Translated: CASSLARDRAIYEQYF.

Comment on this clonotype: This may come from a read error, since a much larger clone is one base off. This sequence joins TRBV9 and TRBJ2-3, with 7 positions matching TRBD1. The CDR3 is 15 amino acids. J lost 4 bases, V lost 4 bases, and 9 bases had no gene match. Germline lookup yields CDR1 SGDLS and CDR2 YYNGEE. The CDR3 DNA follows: TGTGCCAGCAGCATAGGACCCCAGGGGGCAGATACGCAGTATTTT. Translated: CASSIGPQGADTQYF.

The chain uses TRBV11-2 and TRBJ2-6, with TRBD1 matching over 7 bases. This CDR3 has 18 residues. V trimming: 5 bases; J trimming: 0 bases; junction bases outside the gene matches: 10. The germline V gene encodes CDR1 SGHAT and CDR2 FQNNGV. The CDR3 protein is CASSPRTGSNSGANVLTF. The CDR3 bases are TGTGCCAGCAGCCCACGGACAGGCTCGAACTCTGGGGCCAACGTCCTGACTTTC.

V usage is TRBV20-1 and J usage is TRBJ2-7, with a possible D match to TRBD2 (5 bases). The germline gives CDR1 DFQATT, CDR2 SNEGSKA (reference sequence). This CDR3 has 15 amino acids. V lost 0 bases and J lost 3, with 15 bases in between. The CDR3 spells CSARDLLNGNYEQYF. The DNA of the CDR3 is TGCAGTGCTAGAGATCTCTTGAACGGGAACTACGAGCAGTACTTC.

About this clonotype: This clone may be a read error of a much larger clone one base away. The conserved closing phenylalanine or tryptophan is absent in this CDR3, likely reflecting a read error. The CDR3 bases are TGTGCCATCAGTGAGTCGAGTCAGGCCCAAGAGACCCAGTACCTC. The encoded protein is CAISESSQAQETQYL. The chain is built from TRBV10-3 and TRBJ2-5; D not certain. The CDR3 contains 15 residues. V dropped 0 bases and J dropped 1 base, with 9 bases sitting between them. Germline CDR1 reads ENHRY; CDR2 reads SYGVKD.

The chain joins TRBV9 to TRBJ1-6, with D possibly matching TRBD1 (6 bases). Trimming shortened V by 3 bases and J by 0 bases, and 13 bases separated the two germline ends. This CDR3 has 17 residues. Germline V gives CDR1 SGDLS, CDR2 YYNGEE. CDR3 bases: TGTGCCAGCAGCGCAACGACAGGTAGCTCCTATAATTCACCCCTCCACTTT. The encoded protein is CASSATTGSSYNSPLHF.

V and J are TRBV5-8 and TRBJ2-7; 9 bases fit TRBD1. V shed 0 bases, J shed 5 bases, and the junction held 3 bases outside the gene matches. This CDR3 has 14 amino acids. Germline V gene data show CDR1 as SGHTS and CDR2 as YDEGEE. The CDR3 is CASSLGDRDHEQYF. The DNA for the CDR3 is TGTGCCAGCAGCTTGGGGGACAGGGACCACGAGCAGTACTTC. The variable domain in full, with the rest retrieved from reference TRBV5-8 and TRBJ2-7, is EAGVTQSPTHLIKTRGQQATLRCSPISGHTSVYWYQQALGLGLQFLLWYDEGEERNRGNFPPRFSGRQFPNYSSELNVNALELEDSALYLCASSLGDRDHEQYFGPGTRLTVT.

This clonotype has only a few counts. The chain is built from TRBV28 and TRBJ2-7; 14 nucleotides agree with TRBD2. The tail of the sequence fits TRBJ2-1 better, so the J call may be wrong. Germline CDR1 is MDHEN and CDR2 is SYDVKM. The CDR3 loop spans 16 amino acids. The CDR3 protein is CASIPGGLAGDNEQFF. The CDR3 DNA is TGTGCCAGCATCCCCGGGGGACTAGCGGGGGACAATGAGCAGTTCTTC.

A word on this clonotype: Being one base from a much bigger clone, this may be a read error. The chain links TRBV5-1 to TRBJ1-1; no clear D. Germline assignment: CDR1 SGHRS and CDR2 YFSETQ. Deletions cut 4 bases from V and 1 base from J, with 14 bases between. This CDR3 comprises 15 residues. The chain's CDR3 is CASSIGGNTNTEAFF. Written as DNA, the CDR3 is TGCGCCAGCAGCATAGGAGGTAATACGAACACTGAAGCTTTCTTT.

CDR3 nucleotides: TGTGCCAGTAGTATGGGGACAGGGGGCAGGTACGAGCAGTACTTC. Amino acid sequence: CASSMGTGGRYEQYF. This rearrangement joins TRBV19 to TRBJ2-7; 12 bases are shared with TRBD1. Trimming at V came to 3 bases and at J to 4 bases, leaving 4 bases not matched to a gene. Germline values: CDR1 LNHDA, CDR2 SQIVND (reference sequence). This CDR3 has 15 amino acids.

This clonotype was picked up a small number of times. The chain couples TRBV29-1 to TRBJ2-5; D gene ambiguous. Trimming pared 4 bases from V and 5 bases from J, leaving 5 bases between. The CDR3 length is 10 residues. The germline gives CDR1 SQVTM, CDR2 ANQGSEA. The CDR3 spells CSVGGETQYF. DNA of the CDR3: TGCAGCGTTGGTGGGGAGACCCAGTACTTC.

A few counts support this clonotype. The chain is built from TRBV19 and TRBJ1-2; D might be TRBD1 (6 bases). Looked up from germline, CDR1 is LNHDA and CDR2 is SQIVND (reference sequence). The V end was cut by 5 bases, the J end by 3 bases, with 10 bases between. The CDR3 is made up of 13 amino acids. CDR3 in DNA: TGTGCCAGTAGTTATAGGACAGACTATGGCTACACCTTC. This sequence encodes CASSYRTDYGYTF.

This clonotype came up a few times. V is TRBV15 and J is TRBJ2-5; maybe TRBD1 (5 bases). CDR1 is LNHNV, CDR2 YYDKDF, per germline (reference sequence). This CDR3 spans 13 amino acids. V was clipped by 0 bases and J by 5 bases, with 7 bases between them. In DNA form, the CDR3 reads TGTGCCACCAGCAGAGACAAGGGGGAGACCCAGTACTTC. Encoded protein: CATSRDKGETQYF.